The 25 T cell receptor beta chains below all came from one sample that was sequenced in a study of blood T cell repertoires in COVID-19. Sequencing used immunoSEQ multiplex PCR; TCRdb keeps in-frame clones, though not all of them. The sample lists around 88,000 clones; 80% were seen once. Sequenced: peripheral blood. These receptors originate from a man in his fifties or sixties who had recovered from COVID-19.

The chain joins TRBV7-2 to TRBJ1-2; 9 nucleotides match TRBD1. V shed 5 bases and J 8 bases; nucleotides not matched to a gene: 9. The germline V gene encodes CDR1 SGHTA and CDR2 FQGNSA. The CDR3 contains 14 residues. CDR3 loop: CASSPPGQGGGYTF. For the CDR3, the DNA is TGTGCCAGCAGCCCACCGGGACAGGGCGGGGGCTACACCTTC.

The chain couples TRBV20-1 to TRBJ1-5; TRBD1 aligns across 7 bases. The CDR3 spans 16 residues. V shed 3 bases and J 0 bases; nucleotides not matched to a gene: 8. From germline, CDR1 is DFQATT and CDR2 SNEGSKA (reference sequence). The CDR3 DNA reads TGCAGTGCTAGTCAGGGTACAGGGGTTAGCAATCAGCCCCAGCATTTT. Translated: CSASQGTGVSNQPQHF.

The J gene is TRBJ2-1, the V gene TRBV12-3 or TRBV12-4, with D tentatively TRBD1 (6 bases). CDR3 length equals 13 residues. V shed 9 bases and J shed 5 bases, with 14 bases lying between them. DNA of the CDR3: TGTGCCAGTGGAGCAAGGGGGAACAATGAGCAGTTCTTC. Translated: CASGARGNNEQFF.

This chain links TRBV9 with TRBJ2-7, with TRBD2 identical over 14 bases. The J segment lost 9 bases and the V segment lost 4 bases, leaving 12 bases of the junction unmatched. The CDR3 spans 16 residues. Germline V gives CDR1 SGDLS, CDR2 YYNGEE. CDR3 bases: TGTGCCAGCAGCCCCAACCCGGGACTAGCGGGAGAGGTGCAGTACTTC. Residues: CASSPNPGLAGEVQYF.

The gene calls are TRBV11-3 and TRBJ2-2; TRBD2 is a possible D gene (7 bases). Trimming cost V 3 bases and J 4 bases, with 12 bases left between them. In germline, CDR1 is SGHNT, CDR2 YENEEA. The CDR3 has 15 amino acids. In DNA form, the CDR3 reads TGTGCCAGCAGCTTGGGGGGGGCTGGCACCGGGGAGCTGTTTTTT. Protein: CASSLGGAGTGELFF.

This rearrangement joins TRBV21-1 to TRBJ1-2. TRBV21-1 is a pseudogene. This CDR3 has 14 amino acids. The CDR3 is CASSYLTCGDGYTF. The CDR3 DNA reads as TGTGCCAGCTCTTATCTGACTTGTGGAGATGGCTACACCTTC.

In this sample, this clone turned up a few times. The rearrangement links TRBV7-9 to TRBJ2-5, with 7 bases lining up with TRBD1. The germline V gene has CDR1 SEHNR and CDR2 FQNEAQ (reference sequence). The V and J ends lost 2 bases and 3 bases, in that order; junction bases with no gene match: 6. The CDR3 extends over 15 amino acids. CDR3 sequence: CASSLPSDREETQYF. CDR3 DNA sequence: TGTGCCAGCAGCTTACCCTCCGACAGGGAAGAGACCCAGTACTTC.

The J gene is TRBJ2-7, the V gene TRBV18; tentative D call: TRBD1 (5 bases). The CDR3 has 14 residues. V was cut by 6 bases and J by 2 bases, with 14 bases left in between. Germline assignment: CDR1 KGHSH and CDR2 LQKENI. CDR3 region: CASSIGALTYEQYF. The CDR3, as DNA: TGTGCCAGCTCGATTGGGGCACTTACCTACGAGCAGTACTTC.

The chain carries TRBV3-1 (or the pseudogene TRBV3-2) and TRBJ1-1; no clear D gene. V was shortened by 4 bases and J by 1 base, with 7 bases between the two germline ends. The length of the CDR3 is 13 residues. Germline V gene lookup returns CDR1 LGHDT and CDR2 YNNKEL (reference sequence). The CDR3 bases are TGTGCCAGCAGCCGTTACAGGAACACTGAAGCTTTCTTT. Its protein product is CASSRYRNTEAFF.

This clone showed up just once. The CDR3 reads CASSLRRTVNSNQPQHF. CDR3 DNA: TGTGCCAGCAGTTTAAGAAGGACAGTTAATAGCAATCAGCCCCAGCATTTT. This chain joins TRBV27 and TRBJ1-5, with D perhaps TRBD1 (6 bases). CDR1 is MNHEY and CDR2 is SMNVEV in the germline V gene (reference sequence). The CDR3 sequence is 17 residues long. Trimming cost V 2 bases and J 0 bases, with 14 bases left between them.

The chain is built from TRBV1 and TRBJ2-5; the table calls TRBD2, which could not be checked here. TRBV1 constitutes a pseudogene. The CDR3 sequence is 19 residues long. The CDR3 protein is CTSSQRHRTSGSGRETQYF. CDR3 nucleotide sequence: TGCACCAGCAGCCAAAGACACAGGACTAGCGGGAGTGGTAGGGAGACCCAGTACTTC.

The chain is built from TRBV9 and TRBJ2-2; a possible D gene is TRBD1 (6 bases). The CDR3 is 15 amino acids. Deletions cut 2 bases from V and 3 bases from J, with 11 bases between. Germline V gives CDR1 SGDLS, CDR2 YYNGEE. The CDR3, as DNA: TGTGCCAGCAGCGTGCAGGGGCGTGACACCGGGGAGCTGTTTTTT. As protein: CASSVQGRDTGELFF.

Here the CDR3 reads CASSQDLEQGGQPQHF. CDR3 nucleotides: TGCGCCAGCAGCCAAGATCTTGAACAGGGCGGTCAGCCCCAGCATTTT. The chain couples TRBV4-3 to TRBJ1-5, with D tentatively TRBD1 (6 bases). V lost 0 bases to trimming and J lost 6 bases, with 15 bases between them. The CDR3 has 16 residues. The germline V gene encodes CDR1 LGHNA and CDR2 YSLEER.

The V and J genes are TRBV30 and TRBJ1-6, with no clear D. CDR1 is GTSNPN and CDR2 is SVGIG in the germline V gene (reference sequence). This CDR3 has 14 residues. V lost 2 bases and J lost 8, with 13 bases in between. The DNA of the CDR3 is TGTGCCTGGAGTCCCCGGGGAAGGGATTCACCCCTCCACTTT. Amino acid sequence: CAWSPRGRDSPLHF.

The chain couples TRBV5-1 to TRBJ2-1; 9 bases match TRBD2. Germline V gene lookup returns CDR1 SGHRS and CDR2 YFSETQ. The junction had 4 bases not matched to a gene; V was cut back by 0 bases and J by 6 bases. CDR3 length: 15 residues. The CDR3: CASSLVAGEANEQFF. CDR3 coding DNA: TGCGCCAGCAGCTTGGTAGCGGGAGAAGCCAATGAGCAGTTCTTC.

The rearrangement joins TRBV27 to TRBJ1-2, with TRBD1 matching 9 bases. V was clipped by 3 bases and J by 4 bases; unmatched bases: 9. Per germline, CDR1 MNHEY and CDR2 SMNVEV (reference sequence). The CDR3 consists of 16 residues. The DNA for the CDR3 is TGTGCCAGCAGTTTTGCGGGGACAGGGCGGTTCTATGGCTACACCTTC. The encoded protein is CASSFAGTGRFYGYTF.

The chain has TRBV7-9 and TRBJ2-7, with D tentatively TRBD1 (6 bases). In germline, CDR1 is SEHNR, CDR2 FQNEAQ (reference sequence). The CDR3 runs to 14 residues. V was clipped by 3 bases and J by 0 bases, with 9 bases between them. DNA for the CDR3: TGTGCCAGCAGCTTTTTAGGGGGCTCCTACGAGCAGTACTTC. Translation: CASSFLGGSYEQYF.

Here the CDR3 DNA reads TGTGCCAGCAGTTTAGCCGTTCGGGGTCCCGGTAATCCCCAGAATTCACCCCTCCACTTT. It encodes CASSLAVRGPGNPQNSPLHF. The gene calls are TRBV27 and TRBJ1-6; D remains unclear. Germline loops: CDR1 MNHEY, CDR2 SMNVEV (reference sequence). Trimming shortened V by 2 bases and J by 7 bases, and 27 bases separated the two germline ends. CDR3 length equals 20 residues.

V usage is TRBV5-4 and J usage is TRBJ1-3, with D hard to call. CDR1 and CDR2 from the germline V gene are SGHNT and YYREEE (reference sequence). The V end lost 3 bases, the J end lost 3 bases, and 10 bases lay between the germline ends. This CDR3 has 14 residues. This CDR3 is CASSSWGVGNTIYF. DNA for the CDR3: TGTGCCAGCAGCTCATGGGGAGTTGGAAACACCATATATTTT. The entire variable domain, with the rest obtained from reference TRBV5-4 and TRBJ1-3, is as follows: ETGVTQSPTHLIKTRGQQVTLRCSSQSGHNTVSWYQQALGQGPQFIFQYYREEENGRGNFPPRFSGLQFPNYSSELNVNALELDDSALYLCASSSWGVGNTIYFGEGSWLTVV.

V usage is TRBV7-9 and J usage is TRBJ1-1, with 7 bases that match TRBD1. CDR1 and CDR2 from the germline V gene are SEHNR and FQNEAQ (reference sequence). The ends lost 5 bases at V and 0 bases at J; junction bases unmatched: 9. CDR3 length: 16 residues. In nucleotides, the CDR3 is TGTGCCAGCAGCACCGACAGGGAGATCATGAACACTGAAGCTTTCTTT. This sequence encodes CASSTDREIMNTEAFF. Drawing the rest from reference TRBV7-9 and TRBJ1-1, the complete variable domain is DTGVSQNPRHKITKRGQNVTFRCDPISEHNRLYWYRQTLGQGPEFLTYFQNEAQLEKSRLLSDRFSAERPKGSFSTLEIQRTEQGDSAMYLCASSTDREIMNTEAFFGQGTRLTVV.

V is TRBV11-3 and J is TRBJ2-3; D remains unclear. Germline assignment: CDR1 SGHNT and CDR2 YENEEA. The V gene lost 3 bases and the J gene lost 10 bases, with 11 bases spanning the gap. The CDR3 sequence is 12 residues long. CDR3 sequence: CASSFGGSAQYF. The DNA for the CDR3 is TGTGCCAGCAGCTTCGGCGGCTCTGCGCAGTATTTT.

This rearrangement joins TRBV20-1 to TRBJ2-1, with 8 nucleotides matching TRBD1. This CDR3 contains 17 residues. Germline V gene lookup returns CDR1 DFQATT and CDR2 SNEGSKA (reference sequence). V lost 3 bases to trimming and J lost 0 bases; unmatched junction nucleotides: 10. CDR3 protein: CSASRSRQGSSYNEQFF. The CDR3 DNA follows: TGCAGTGCTAGTCGTAGTAGACAGGGGAGCTCCTACAATGAGCAGTTCTTC.

The chain couples TRBV10-3 to TRBJ1-1, with unresolved D. Germline CDR1 is ENHRY and CDR2 is SYGVKD. Trimming removed 2 bases at V and 1 base at J, with 11 bases between. The CDR3 runs 15 residues. The CDR3 sequence is CAISEREGGNTEAFF. For the CDR3, the DNA is TGTGCCATCAGTGAGCGGGAGGGTGGGAACACTGAAGCTTTCTTT.

This chain uses TRBV11-2 with TRBJ1-2, with TRBD1 matching 10 bases. There are 14 residues in the CDR3. The germline CDR1 and CDR2 sequences are SGHAT and FQNNGV. V shed 4 bases, J shed 3 bases, and the junction held 2 bases outside the gene matches. The CDR3 here is CASSWDRGDYGYTF. In DNA form, the CDR3 reads TGTGCCAGCAGCTGGGACAGGGGAGACTATGGCTACACCTTC.

The CDR3 bases are TGTGCCAGCAGCGTAGGATGGGGCCTCTCTGGAAACACCATATATTTT. This gives the protein CASSVGWGLSGNTIYF. The chain combines TRBV9 with TRBJ1-3; TRBD1 might be the D (5 bases). The V and J ends lost 0 bases and 0 bases respectively, with 10 bases between them. Germline assignment: CDR1 SGDLS and CDR2 YYNGEE. The CDR3 contains 16 residues.